The 17 T cell receptor beta chains in this list originate from one sample, sequenced in a study of cytomegalovirus exposure and HLA in healthy donors. Primers included in the PCR were 60 Vbeta and 13 Jbeta primers. The table came from immunoSEQ multiplex PCR; TCRdb's copy has only in-frame clones and leaves some out. This table holds more than 95,000 clones, about two thirds found once. Sequenced input: PBMCs. All receptors derive from a man under 40 in good health and CMV-seronegative.

This CDR3 is CASSYSPGGETQYF. CDR3 DNA sequence: TGTGCCAGCAGTTACTCGCCAGGGGGAGAGACCCAGTACTTC. The chain uses TRBV6-6 and TRBJ2-5; TRBD1 matches 7 bases. This CDR3 has 14 amino acids. V lost 0 bases, J lost 4 bases, and 2 bases stayed unmatched. The germline V gene encodes CDR1 MNHNY and CDR2 SVGAGI (reference sequence).

The CDR3 region has the DNA TGTGCCAGCAGTTACCTAGACAGGGGGGAAGTGGATACGCAGTATTTT. It translates to CASSYLDRGEVDTQYF. This sequence joins TRBV6-5 and TRBJ2-3; 9 bases map to TRBD1. The germline V gene has CDR1 MNHEY and CDR2 SVGAGI. The CDR3 extends over 16 amino acids. J gave up 6 bases and V 2 bases, and 9 bases lay outside the gene matches.

The chain employs TRBV7-3 and TRBJ2-5, with TRBD1 identical over 8 bases. The DNA end is more similar to TRBJ2-7, so the J call may be wrong. Germline CDR1 and CDR2: SGHTA and FQGTGA. CDR3 size: 17 residues. DNA of the CDR3: TGTGCCAGCAGCTCAGAGAGGGGAGACAGGGGAGTCTACGAGCAGTACTTC. This codes for CASSSERGDRGVYEQYF.

V and J are TRBV6-6 and TRBJ1-1; tentative D call: TRBD1 (5 bases). V lost 6 bases, J lost 0 bases, and 14 bases lay in between. Germline lookup yields CDR1 MNHNY and CDR2 SVGAGI (reference sequence). This CDR3 spans 15 amino acids. The CDR3 region is CASSDSKNMNTEAFF. In nucleotides, the CDR3 is TGTGCCAGCAGCGACAGTAAAAACATGAACACTGAAGCTTTCTTT.

CDR3 DNA: TGTGCCAGCAGTTACTCCCTCCCCGGGTACGAGCAGTACTTC. The encoded protein is CASSYSLPGYEQYF. The chain couples TRBV6-5 to TRBJ2-7; D uncertain. Trimming took 0 bases from V and 4 from J, leaving 10 bases between them. There are 14 residues in the CDR3. Germline CDR1 reads MNHEY; CDR2 reads SVGAGI.

The chain uses TRBV5-1 and TRBJ1-4; D is unresolved. CDR3 length: 14 amino acids. Trimming pared 0 bases from V and 4 bases from J, leaving 7 bases between. Germline values: CDR1 SGHRS, CDR2 YFSETQ. CDR3 sequence reads: CASSLGAVNEKLFF. Written as DNA, the CDR3 is TGCGCCAGCAGCTTGGGGGCAGTTAATGAAAAACTGTTTTTT.

This chain joins TRBV7-9 and TRBJ2-7; D gene unclear. CDR1 is SEHNR, CDR2 FQNEAQ, per germline (reference sequence). This CDR3 region has 16 residues. With 6 bases removed from V and 1 base from J, the gap between germline ends came to 19 bases. This CDR3 is CASRNTGRGGSYEQYF. The CDR3, as DNA: TGTGCCAGCAGAAATACCGGTCGCGGTGGGTCCTACGAGCAGTACTTC.

This rearrangement joins TRBV28 to TRBJ2-7; tentatively, D is TRBD1 (6 bases). The V end was cut by 1 base, the J end by 5 bases, with 12 bases between. CDR1 and CDR2 from the germline V gene are MDHEN and SYDVKM. This CDR3 has 14 residues. The CDR3 sequence: CASSLLSGVDEQYF. The CDR3 nucleotides read TGTGCCAGCAGTTTATTGTCAGGGGTGGACGAGCAGTACTTC.

The chain joins TRBV13 to TRBJ2-1, with D possibly matching TRBD1 (6 bases). The CDR3 runs 15 residues. CDR1 is PRHDT and CDR2 is FYEKMQ in the germline V gene (reference sequence). The V end lost 0 bases, the J end lost 6 bases, and 12 bases lay between the germline ends. The DNA for the CDR3 is TGTGCCAGCAGCTTAGGCAGGGGTATTCTCAATGAGCAGTTCTTC. It specifies CASSLGRGILNEQFF.

This clone was seen a handful of times. This chain uses TRBV5-1 with TRBJ2-7; maybe TRBD1 (7 bases). Germline lookup yields CDR1 SGHRS and CDR2 YFSETQ. V gave up 4 bases and J gave up 4 bases, with 18 bases separating them. This CDR3 is 15 amino acids long. CDR3 sequence reads: CASSPREGAGYEQYF. CDR3 in DNA: TGCGCCAGCAGCCCCCGTGAGGGGGCGGGATACGAGCAGTACTTC.

The chain couples TRBV7-2 to TRBJ1-2; the D is unclear. The CDR3 runs to 13 residues. V lost 1 base to trimming and J lost 10 bases, with 13 bases between them. The V gene's germline CDR1 is SGHTA and CDR2 FQGNSA. The CDR3 nucleotides read TGTGCCAGCAGCTTAGGAAGAGGAGAGGACTACACCTTC. Its translation is CASSLGRGEDYTF.

This clone was counted once. V usage is TRBV20-1 and J usage is TRBJ1-1, with 9 bases aligning to TRBD1. The CDR3 sequence is 11 residues long. Germline CDR1 DFQATT, CDR2 SNEGSKA (reference sequence). V lost 6 bases, J lost 11 bases, and 7 bases stayed unmatched. This CDR3 is CSARDRDMAFF. CDR3 DNA: TGCAGTGCACGGGACAGGGATATGGCTTTCTTT.

This clone showed up just a few times. This sequence joins TRBV6-5 and TRBJ1-6; no definite D call. Trimming removed 4 bases from V and 7 bases from J, with 14 bases in between. The CDR3 has 15 amino acids. In germline, CDR1 is MNHEY, CDR2 SVGAGI. As DNA, the CDR3 is TGTGCCAGCAGTTTAAGGGCGGGGAGGAATTCACCCCTCCACTTT. This translates into CASSLRAGRNSPLHF.

As regards this clone: Other nucleotide sequences in the sample specify the same CDR3. The chain carries TRBV5-1 and TRBJ2-3; 8 bases are shared with TRBD2. V lost 0 bases to trimming and J lost 0 bases; unmatched junction nucleotides: 3. The CDR3 consists of 16 residues. Germline-derived CDR1 and CDR2 are SGHRS and YFSETQ. The CDR3 nucleotides are TGCGCCAGCAGCTTGGCCTTAGCGGGGAGCACAGATACGCAGTATTTT. Its translation: CASSLALAGSTDTQYF.

The CDR3 is CASSPYGDNYGYTF. In nucleotides, the CDR3 is TGTGCCAGCTCACCATACGGGGATAACTATGGCTACACCTTC. The chain combines TRBV18 with TRBJ1-2, with no clear D. V was trimmed by 2 bases and J by 1 base, leaving 8 bases between them. This CDR3 contains 14 residues. CDR1 is KGHSH and CDR2 is LQKENI in the germline V gene.

The V call is TRBV13, the J call TRBJ2-5; TRBD2 agrees at 10 bases. This CDR3 contains 18 residues. CDR1 is PRHDT and CDR2 is FYEKMQ in the germline V gene (reference sequence). V was clipped by 2 bases and J by 5 bases; unmatched bases: 14. The CDR3: CASSLPRLAGGLGETQYF. In DNA form, the CDR3 reads TGTGCCAGCAGCTTACCCAGATTAGCGGGGGGCCTCGGGGAGACCCAGTACTTC.

V is TRBV7-9 and J is TRBJ2-3, with D unclear. The CDR3 extends over 15 amino acids. V lost 2 bases and J 0 bases, leaving 9 bases between the germline ends. CDR1 is SEHNR, CDR2 FQNEAQ, per germline (reference sequence). This CDR3 is CASSLFQTSTDTQYF. CDR3 sequence (DNA): TGTGCCAGCAGCTTATTCCAGACTAGCACAGATACGCAGTATTTT.